This TCR beta chain was sequenced for a study of blood T cell repertoires in COVID-19. As for the study in general: From the United States, Italy and Spain came samples of acute and convalescent COVID-19.

In terms of age and location, participants ranged from about 18 to 100 years and lived in about two dozen US areas. Clinical history reported by participants formed the basis on which cohorts were assigned. The repertoire was sequenced with immunoSEQ multiplex PCR; TCRdb's copy has only in-frame clones and lacks some. Altogether approximately 280,000 clones are present, nearly 90% being singletons, with the ten largest covering 1.7%. The receptor's source is a young woman with acute COVID-19. Sequencing was performed on PBMCs or T cells enriched from blood (not recorded which).

The CDR3 bases are TGTGCCAGCTCAAAGCGGGAGGGCCATAGAGATACGCAGTATTTT. Its translation: CASSKREGHRDTQYF. The chain employs TRBV18 and TRBJ2-3; 10 nucleotides match TRBD2. The CDR3 runs 15 residues. V lost 5 bases and J lost 5; bases outside the gene matches: 7. The germline CDR1 and CDR2 sequences are KGHSH and LQKENI. The whole variable domain, remainder taken from reference TRBV18 and TRBJ2-3, is NAGVMQNPRHLVRRRGQEARLRCSPMKGHSHVYWYRQLPEEGLKFMVYLQKENIIDESGMPKERFSAEFPKEGPSILRIQQVVRGDSAAYFCASSKREGHRDTQYFGPGTRLTVL.